The clone carrying this T cell receptor (beta chain) was detected many times. Its specificity is not known. In germline, CDR1 is SGHRS, CDR2 YFSETQ. Unmatched junction bases numbered 11, after V lost 4 bases and J lost 9 bases. The CDR3 loop spans 15 amino acids. Time point indicated: longitudinal time-point 1 (baseline). Synthesis of cDNA was accomplished via 5'RACE employing 10-nucleotide random UMIs. Every sequencing run produced over 160 million TCR-beta sequences that came from 15-18 subjects. A single record per CDR3 protein comes from TCRdb applying MiXCR to the 5' RACE reads. The data show around 71,000 distinct CDR3 sequences, roughly an eighth seen once. The sample belongs to a study of neurological immune-mediated disorders. The study, taken as a whole, reports: Among expanded clones, no CDR3 amino acid sequences were shared across subjects, a pattern suggesting private repertoires in all groups. HTLV-1-associated myelopathy showed the most TCR clonal expansion; multiple sclerosis the least, below healthy controls.

This TCR was sampled from a female donor with HTLV-1-associated myelopathy (HAM/TSP). The V call is TRBV5-1, the J call TRBJ2-1, with 9 bases lining up with TRBD1. The sequencing sample was made of PBMCs. CDR3 region: CASSPGTGWVGEQFF. The CDR3 DNA reads TGCGCCAGCAGCCCGGGGACAGGGTGGGTCGGTGAGCAGTTCTTC.